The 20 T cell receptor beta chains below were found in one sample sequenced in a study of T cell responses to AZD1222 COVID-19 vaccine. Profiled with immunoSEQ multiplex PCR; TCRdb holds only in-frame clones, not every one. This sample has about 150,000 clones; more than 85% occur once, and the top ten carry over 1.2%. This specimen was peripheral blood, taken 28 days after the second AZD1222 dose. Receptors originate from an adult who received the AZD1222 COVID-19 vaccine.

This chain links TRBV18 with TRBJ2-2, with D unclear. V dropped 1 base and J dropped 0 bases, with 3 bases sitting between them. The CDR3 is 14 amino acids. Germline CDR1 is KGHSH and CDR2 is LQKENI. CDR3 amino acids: CASSPRANTGELFF. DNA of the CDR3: TGTGCCAGCTCACCACGAGCGAACACCGGGGAGCTGTTTTTT.

The CDR3 DNA reads TGTGCCAGCAGCGCGAAAGGACAGTATGGCTACACCTTC. It is translated as CASSAKGQYGYTF. The V and J genes are TRBV7-2 and TRBJ1-2; weak D call: TRBD1 (6 bases). Germline V CDR1 and CDR2: SGHTA, FQGNSA. V lost 5 bases, J lost 5 bases, and 12 bases lay in between. The CDR3 contains 13 residues.

The CDR3: CASRAGMNTEAFF. CDR3 bases: TGTGCCAGCCGCGCAGGGATGAACACTGAAGCTTTCTTT. The chain is built from TRBV7-8 and TRBJ1-1; tentative D call: TRBD1 (5 bases). This CDR3 is 13 amino acids long. The germline gives CDR1 SGHVS, CDR2 FQNEAQ. V lost 8 bases to trimming and J lost 0 bases, with 10 bases between them.

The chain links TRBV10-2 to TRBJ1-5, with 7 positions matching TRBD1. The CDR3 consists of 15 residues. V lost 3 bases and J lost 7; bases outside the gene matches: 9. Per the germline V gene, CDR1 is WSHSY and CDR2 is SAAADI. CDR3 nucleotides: TGCGCCAGCAGTGACACGCCCAGGGGGGGCCAGCCCCAGCATTTT. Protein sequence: CASSDTPRGGQPQHF.

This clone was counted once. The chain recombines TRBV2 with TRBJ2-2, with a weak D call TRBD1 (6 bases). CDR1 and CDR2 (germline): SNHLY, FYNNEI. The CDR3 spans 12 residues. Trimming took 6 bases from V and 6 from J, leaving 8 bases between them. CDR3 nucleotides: TGTGCCAGCAGCAGGGGCCCCGGGGAGCTGTTTTTT. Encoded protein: CASSRGPGELFF.

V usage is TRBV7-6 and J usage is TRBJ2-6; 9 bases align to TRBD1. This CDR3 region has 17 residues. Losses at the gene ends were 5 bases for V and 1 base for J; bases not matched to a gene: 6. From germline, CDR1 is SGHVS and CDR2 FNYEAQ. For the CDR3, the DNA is TGTGCCAGCAGCCCTAGGACAGGGGTTTCTGGGGCCAACGTCCTGACTTTC. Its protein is CASSPRTGVSGANVLTF.

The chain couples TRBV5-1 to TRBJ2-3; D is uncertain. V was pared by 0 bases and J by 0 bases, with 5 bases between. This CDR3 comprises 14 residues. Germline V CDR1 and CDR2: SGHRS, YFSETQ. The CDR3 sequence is CASSLVPSTDTQYF. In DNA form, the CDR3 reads TGCGCCAGCAGCTTGGTGCCTAGCACAGATACGCAGTATTTT.

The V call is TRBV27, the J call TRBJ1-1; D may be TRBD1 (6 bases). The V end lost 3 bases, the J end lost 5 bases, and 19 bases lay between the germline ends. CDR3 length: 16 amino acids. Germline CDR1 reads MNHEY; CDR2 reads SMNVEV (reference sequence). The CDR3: CASSFAQTRGRTEAFF. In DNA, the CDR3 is TGTGCCAGCAGTTTTGCTCAGACCAGGGGCCGGACTGAAGCTTTCTTT.

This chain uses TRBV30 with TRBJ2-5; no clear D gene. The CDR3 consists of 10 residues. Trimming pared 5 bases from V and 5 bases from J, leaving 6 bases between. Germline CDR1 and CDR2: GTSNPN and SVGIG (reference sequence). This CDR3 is CAWGWETQYF. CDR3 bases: TGTGCCTGGGGGTGGGAGACCCAGTACTTC.

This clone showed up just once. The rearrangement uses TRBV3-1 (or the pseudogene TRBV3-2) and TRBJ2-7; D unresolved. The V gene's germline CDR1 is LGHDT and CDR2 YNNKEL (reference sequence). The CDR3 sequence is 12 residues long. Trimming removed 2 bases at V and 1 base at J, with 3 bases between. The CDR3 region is CASSQSSYEQYF. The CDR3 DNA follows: TGTGCCAGCAGCCAAAGTTCCTACGAGCAGTACTTC.

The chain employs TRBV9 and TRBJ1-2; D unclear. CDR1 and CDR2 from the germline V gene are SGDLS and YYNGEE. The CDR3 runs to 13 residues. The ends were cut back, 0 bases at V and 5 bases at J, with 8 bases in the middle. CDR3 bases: TGTGCCAGCAGCGTAGTCGCGGGGTATGGCTACACCTTC. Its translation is CASSVVAGYGYTF.

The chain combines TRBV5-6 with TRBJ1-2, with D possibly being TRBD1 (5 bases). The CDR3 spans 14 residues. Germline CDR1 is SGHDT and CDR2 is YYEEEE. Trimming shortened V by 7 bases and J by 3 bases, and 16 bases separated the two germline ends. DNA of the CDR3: TGTGCCAGCGCTGCTGATTGGGACTACTATGGCTACACCTTC. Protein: CASAADWDYYGYTF.

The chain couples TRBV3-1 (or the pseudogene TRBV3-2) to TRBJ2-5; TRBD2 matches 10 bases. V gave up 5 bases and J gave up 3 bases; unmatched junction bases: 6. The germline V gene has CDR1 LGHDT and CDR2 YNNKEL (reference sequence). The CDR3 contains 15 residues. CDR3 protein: CASSARTSGEETQYF. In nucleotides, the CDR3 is TGTGCCAGCAGCGCTCGGACTAGCGGAGAAGAGACCCAGTACTTC.

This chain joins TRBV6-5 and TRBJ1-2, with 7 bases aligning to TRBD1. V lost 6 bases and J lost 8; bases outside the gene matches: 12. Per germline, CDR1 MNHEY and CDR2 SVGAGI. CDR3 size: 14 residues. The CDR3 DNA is TGTGCCAGCAGGCCCCCGGGGGACAGTCAAGGCTACACCTTC. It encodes CASRPPGDSQGYTF.

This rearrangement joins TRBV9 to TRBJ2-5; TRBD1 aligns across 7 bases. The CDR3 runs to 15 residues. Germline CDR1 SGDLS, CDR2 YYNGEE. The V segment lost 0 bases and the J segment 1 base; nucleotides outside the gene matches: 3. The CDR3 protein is CASSVVRDSQETQYF. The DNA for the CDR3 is TGTGCCAGCAGCGTAGTCCGGGACAGCCAAGAGACCCAGTACTTC.

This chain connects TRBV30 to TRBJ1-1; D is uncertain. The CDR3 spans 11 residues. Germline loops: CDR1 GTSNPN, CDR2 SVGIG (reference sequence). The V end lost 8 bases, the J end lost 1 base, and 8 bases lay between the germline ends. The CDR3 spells CAGQGNTEAFF. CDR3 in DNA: TGTGCCGGCCAAGGGAACACTGAAGCTTTCTTT.

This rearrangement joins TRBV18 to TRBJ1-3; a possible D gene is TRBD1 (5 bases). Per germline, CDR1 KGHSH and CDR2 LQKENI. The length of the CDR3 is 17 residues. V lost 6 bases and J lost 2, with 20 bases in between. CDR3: CASSPSPGGFPGNTIYF. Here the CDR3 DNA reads TGTGCCAGCTCGCCTTCTCCCGGGGGATTTCCTGGAAACACCATATATTTT.

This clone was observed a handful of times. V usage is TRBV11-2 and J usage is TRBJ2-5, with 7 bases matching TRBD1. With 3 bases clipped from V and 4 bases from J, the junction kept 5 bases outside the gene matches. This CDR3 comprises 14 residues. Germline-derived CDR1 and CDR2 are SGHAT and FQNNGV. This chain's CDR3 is CASSLRQGVETQYF. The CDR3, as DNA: TGTGCCAGCAGCTTGAGGCAGGGGGTAGAGACCCAGTACTTC.

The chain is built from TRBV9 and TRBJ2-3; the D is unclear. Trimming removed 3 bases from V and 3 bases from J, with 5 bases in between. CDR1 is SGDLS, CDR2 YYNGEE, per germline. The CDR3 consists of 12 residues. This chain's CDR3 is CASSGSTDTQYF. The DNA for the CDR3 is TGTGCCAGCAGCGGATCGACAGATACGCAGTATTTT.

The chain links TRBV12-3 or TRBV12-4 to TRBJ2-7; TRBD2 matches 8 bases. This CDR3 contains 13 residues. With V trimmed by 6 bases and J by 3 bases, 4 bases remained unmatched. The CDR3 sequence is CASSGGGFYEQYF. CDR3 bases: TGTGCCAGCAGCGGCGGGGGGTTCTACGAGCAGTACTTC.